This entry features one T cell receptor beta chain sequence. This entry is derived from a study of blood T cell repertoires in COVID-19. On the study more broadly: From the United States, Italy and Spain came samples of acute and convalescent COVID-19. Sources were T cells, B-cell-depleted T cells, or PBMCs; the material itself was cDNA or gDNA.

As originally analysed: Nucleated cell number was recorded as an estimate derived from reference gene primer amplification. Produced via immunoSEQ multiplex PCR; TCRdb's table is partial and in-frame only. Clone size and V and J calls were adopted from that table, with D and trimming inferred from the DNA. The sample lists 150,000 to 200,000 clones, less than 85% occurring once. CDR3 length: 15 residues. The junction had 3 bases not matched to a gene; V was cut back by 0 bases and J by 4 bases. Germline V gene lookup returns CDR1 SGDLS and CDR2 YYNGEE. The gene calls are TRBV9 and TRBJ1-2; 10 nucleotides match TRBD1. The sequence was collected from a woman of 80 years or more with acute or convalescent COVID-19. The specimen was peripheral blood. CDR3 sequence (DNA): TGTGCCAGCAGCGTAGGACAGGGGGCCGGCTATGGCTACACCTTC. As protein: CASSVGQGAGYGYTF. Full variable domain (remainder filled in from reference TRBV9 and TRBJ1-2): DSGVTQTPKHLITATGQRVTLRCSPRSGDLSVYWYQQSLDQGLQFLIQYYNGEERAKGNILERFSAQQFPDLHSELNLSSLELGDSALYFCASSVGQGAGYGYTFGSGTRLTVV.